This T cell receptor (beta chain) was sequenced for a study of CD8 T cells in Susac syndrome. Random hexamers were used to reverse transcribe an amount of roughly 0.5 to 1 ug RNA. Across 54 Vbeta and 13 Jbeta, TCR beta CDR3 was amplified with immunoSEQ multiplex PCR. TCRdb re-derived calls from the immunoSEQ multiplex PCR reads in MiXCR, one entry per CDR3 protein. The sample shows more than 150,000 distinct CDR3 sequences, approximately 90% of them seen only once. CDR3 length: 14 amino acids. V lost 1 base and J lost 3, with 9 bases in between. The germline V gene has CDR1 SGHVS and CDR2 FNYEAQ. The study sequenced TCR beta in blood CD8+ and CD4+ T cells. Controls were healthy donors (matched for age and sex). The authors negatively isolated CD8+ and CD4+ T cells and FACS-enriched TEMRA cells.

V usage is TRBV7-6 and J usage is TRBJ2-5; TRBD1 or TRBD2 may be the D gene (5 bases each). The clonotype comes from a human donor in good health. Source material: CD4+ T cells from PBMCs. Here the CDR3 DNA reads TGTGCCAGCAGCTTAGTAAGAGGGGAAGAGACCCAGTACTTC. It is translated as CASSLVRGEETQYF.